This T cell receptor beta chain was identified during a study of graft-versus-host responses after intestinal transplantation. Study at large: All of the recipients had induction that used anti-thymocyte globulin, then tacrolimus and steroids for around 3 years. Findings and caveats of the study: GvH clonotypes were identified within recipient marrow, with a subset emerging first in ileum or blood. Allografts carried high graft-versus-host to host-versus-graft clonal ratios in patients having graft-donor T cell macrochimerism. Early after transplant, HvG declines were associated with peak levels of circulating GvH clones.

After removal of 2 bases from V and 2 bases from J, the junction contained 0 bases not matched to a gene. The germline V gene encodes CDR1 MNHNS and CDR2 SASEGT. The CDR3 length is 15 residues. The table came from immunoSEQ multiplex PCR; TCRdb's copy has only in-frame clones and leaves some out. The profile shows 35,000 to 45,000 clones, roughly 91% of them singletons. This clone ranks as medium-sized. Its antigen is not known. The V and J genes are TRBV6-1 and TRBJ2-5; 12 positions agree with TRBD2. The source is a human patient who received an intestinal transplant, so some T cells may come from the graft donor. The sequences come from PBMCs, collected about nine months after transplant. Here the CDR3 DNA reads TGTGCCAGCAGTGAACTAGCGGGGGGGCAAGAGACCCAGTACTTC. Residues: CASSELAGGQETQYF.